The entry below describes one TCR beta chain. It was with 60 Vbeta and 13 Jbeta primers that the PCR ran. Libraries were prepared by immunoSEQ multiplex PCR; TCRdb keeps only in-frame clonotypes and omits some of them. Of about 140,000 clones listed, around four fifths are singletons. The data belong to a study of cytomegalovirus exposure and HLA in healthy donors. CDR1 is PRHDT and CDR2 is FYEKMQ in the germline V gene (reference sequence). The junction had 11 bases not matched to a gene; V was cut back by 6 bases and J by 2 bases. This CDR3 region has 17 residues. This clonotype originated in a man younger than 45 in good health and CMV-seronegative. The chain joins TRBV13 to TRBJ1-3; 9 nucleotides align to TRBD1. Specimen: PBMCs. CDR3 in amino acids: CASRPRDRVYPGNTIYF. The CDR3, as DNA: TGTGCCAGCAGGCCCCGGGACAGGGTATATCCTGGAAACACCATATATTTT.